Listed below are T cell receptor beta chains from one sample, sequenced in a study of shared clonotypes between healthy human individuals. Profiled with immunoSEQ multiplex PCR; TCRdb holds only in-frame clones, not every one. The data hold 950,000 to 1,300,000 clones, with about 75% observed a single time. The sequencing input was memory CD4+ T cells sorted from blood. These receptors all come from a man younger than 35 in good health. CDR3s leave out the opening cysteine and the closing phenylalanine or tryptophan.

V	J	CDR3
TRBV2	TRBJ1-5	ASSGGTGSNQPQH
TRBV19	TRBJ2-5	ASSMLRTQIQETQY
TRBV6-6	TRBJ2-5	ASSYSGKGGLETQY
TRBV7-2	TRBJ1-1	ASSLGASSEAF
TRBV5-1	TRBJ2-1	ASRGSGRHNEQF
TRBV7-9	TRBJ2-3	ASSQGGGDTQY
TRBV29-1	TRBJ2-1	SVAGLADSYNEQF
TRBV5-1	TRBJ2-5	ASRTDRQETQY
TRBV19	TRBJ2-7	ASSISERGAYEQY
TRBV7-9	TRBJ1-4	ASSPSNEKLF
TRBV18	TRBJ1-3	ASSRDSLSFSGNTIY
TRBV6-1	TRBJ2-1	ASSVDYPSSYNEQF
TRBV5-1	TRBJ2-3	ASSLVGTSGSFPDTQY
TRBV7-2	TRBJ2-2	ASSTRRGTGELF
TRBV4-3	TRBJ2-3	ASSQATGRVTDTQY
TRBV18	TRBJ1-3	ASSPDPGSGNTIY
TRBV28	TRBJ2-2	ASSDRAGELF
TRBV5-1	TRBJ2-1	ASRAGTVGYNEQF
TRBV30	TRBJ2-4	AWSGAEILAKNIQY
TRBV30	TRBJ1-6	AWSSPVANNSPLH
TRBV4-1	TRBJ1-2	ASSSSGQGAYGYT
TRBV2	TRBJ2-2	ASTGQGALGTGELF
TRBV6-5	TRBJ2-2	ASSSGTSFAGELF
TRBV19	TRBJ2-7	ASSIDPLPYEQY
TRBV11-2	TRBJ2-1	ASSLDSMSGGGYNEQF
TRBV2	TRBJ2-1	ASMRAGGNNEQF
TRBV27	TRBJ2-7	ASSLVAALRHEQY
TRBV6-5	TRBJ2-5	ASSGQGARETQY
TRBV7-2	TRBJ2-7	ASSLTGTGPYEQY
TRBV27	TRBJ2-1	ASSAVSGRAYNEQF
TRBV5-1	TRBJ1-2	ASTNQGGGIGYT
TRBV7-2	TRBJ1-3	ASSLGPFGNTIY
TRBV29-1	TRBJ1-1	SVVRDSYKGTTEAF
TRBV5-1	TRBJ1-3	ASSPGQKSSGNTIY
TRBV28	TRBJ2-3	ASRSGEKGTQY
TRBV7-2	TRBJ1-2	ASSLGGQYGYT
TRBV5-1	TRBJ1-6	ASSLADRRNSPLH
TRBV13	TRBJ2-1	ASGYTSGRVSEQF
TRBV7-2	TRBJ2-2	ASSPDWIGELF
TRBV5-4	TRBJ2-7	ASSRGRGNEQY
TRBV5-1	TRBJ2-4	ASSFGGQVAKNIQY
TRBV7-2	TRBJ2-3	ASSPQGFSTDTQY
TRBV11-2	TRBJ1-5	ASSPSTGRSQH
TRBV6-1	TRBJ2-3	ASRTTSSTDTQY
TRBV2	TRBJ2-1	ASRPGTSGSYDEQF
TRBV19	TRBJ1-5	ATKEGNLLNQPQH
TRBV21-1	TRBJ1-2	ASSTFWDISNYGYT
TRBV10-3	TRBJ1-2	AIVGDRASGYT
TRBV9	TRBJ2-6	ASSASGAGANVLT
TRBV5-6	TRBJ1-2	ASTVDRGQDT
TRBV11-2	TRBJ1-2	ASSAQSGTPYGYT
TRBV11-2	TRBJ1-2	ASSLDLRQPERHGYT
TRBV2	TRBJ1-5	ASSPNPSQKHSNQPQH
TRBV19	TRBJ1-5	ASSMGTGSNQPQH
TRBV7-7	TRBJ2-2	ASSPFDGELF
TRBV7-9	TRBJ1-2	ASSRTDFSYGYT
TRBV11-3	TRBJ2-5	ASSPSKGETQY
TRBV29-1	TRBJ2-2	SVTPGTARTGELF
TRBV29-1	TRBJ2-3	SVEVQGVTQY
TRBV5-1	TRBJ2-1	ASSGLAGGPTYNEQF